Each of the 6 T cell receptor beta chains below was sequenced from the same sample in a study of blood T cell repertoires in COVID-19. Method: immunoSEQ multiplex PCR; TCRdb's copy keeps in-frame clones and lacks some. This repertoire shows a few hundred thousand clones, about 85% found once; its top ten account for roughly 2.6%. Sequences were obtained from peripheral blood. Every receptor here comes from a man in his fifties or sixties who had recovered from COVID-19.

CDR3 sequence (DNA): TGTGCCAGCAGCGCCCCCCCGACAGATCACTCTGGAAACACCATATATTTT. It is translated as CASSAPPTDHSGNTIYF. This chain links TRBV9 with TRBJ1-3, with a weak D call TRBD1 (5 bases). The germline V gene has CDR1 SGDLS and CDR2 YYNGEE. This CDR3 contains 17 residues. V was shortened by 3 bases and J by 0 bases, with 16 bases between the two germline ends.

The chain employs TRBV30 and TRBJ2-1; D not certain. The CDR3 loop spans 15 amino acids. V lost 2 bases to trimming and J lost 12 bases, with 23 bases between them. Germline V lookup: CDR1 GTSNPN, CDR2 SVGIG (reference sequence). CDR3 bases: TGTGCCTGGAGTTTCCGGAGTCGCCTCCTTGTGGGGCAGTTCTTC. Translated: CAWSFRSRLLVGQFF.

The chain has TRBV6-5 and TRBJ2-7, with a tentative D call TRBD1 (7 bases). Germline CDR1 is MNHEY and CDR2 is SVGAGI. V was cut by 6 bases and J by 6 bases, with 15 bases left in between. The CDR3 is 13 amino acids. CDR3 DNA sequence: TGTGCCAGCAGCCGCTATCAGGGGGGCGAGCAGTACTTC. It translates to CASSRYQGGEQYF.

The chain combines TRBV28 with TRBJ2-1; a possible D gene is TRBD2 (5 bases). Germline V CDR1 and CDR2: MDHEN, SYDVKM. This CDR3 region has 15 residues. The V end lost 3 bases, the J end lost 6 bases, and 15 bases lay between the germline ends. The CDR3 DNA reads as TGTGCCAGCAGTTTCCCCATGAGGGCCGTCAATGAGCAGTTCTTC. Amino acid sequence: CASSFPMRAVNEQFF.

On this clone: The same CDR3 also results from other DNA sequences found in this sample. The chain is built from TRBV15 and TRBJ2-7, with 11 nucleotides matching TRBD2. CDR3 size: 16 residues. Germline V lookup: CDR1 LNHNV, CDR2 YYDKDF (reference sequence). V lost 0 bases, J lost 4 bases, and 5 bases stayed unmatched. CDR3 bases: TGTGCCACCAGCAGAGATGGTACTAGCGGGAGTTACGAGCAGTACTTC. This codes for CATSRDGTSGSYEQYF.

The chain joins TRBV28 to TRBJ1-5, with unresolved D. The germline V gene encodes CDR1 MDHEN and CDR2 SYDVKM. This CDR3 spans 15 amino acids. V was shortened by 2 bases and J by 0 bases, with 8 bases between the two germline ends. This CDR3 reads CASSLPRSSNQPQHF. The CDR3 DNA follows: TGTGCCAGCAGTTTACCGCGGAGTAGCAATCAGCCCCAGCATTTT.